The present entry profiles one T cell receptor (beta chain) with its context. These data originate in a study of T cell responses to AZD1222 COVID-19 vaccine. The CDR3 consists of 16 residues. Germline-derived CDR1 and CDR2 are LNHDA and SQIVND (reference sequence). V lost 8 bases and J lost 3, with 22 bases in between. Libraries were prepared by immunoSEQ multiplex PCR; TCRdb keeps only in-frame clonotypes and omits some of them. The sample carries more than 95,000 clones, 80% to 90% recorded once. The chain employs TRBV19 and TRBJ1-2; D possibly corresponds to TRBD1 (5 bases). The sequence was obtained from an adult in good health. The sample here was peripheral blood, taken on day 0 of AZD1222 vaccination. CDR3 loop: CASRSSFDLGDYGYTF. The DNA for the CDR3 is TGTGCCAGTCGGTCCAGTTTCGACTTGGGGGACTATGGCTACACCTTC.